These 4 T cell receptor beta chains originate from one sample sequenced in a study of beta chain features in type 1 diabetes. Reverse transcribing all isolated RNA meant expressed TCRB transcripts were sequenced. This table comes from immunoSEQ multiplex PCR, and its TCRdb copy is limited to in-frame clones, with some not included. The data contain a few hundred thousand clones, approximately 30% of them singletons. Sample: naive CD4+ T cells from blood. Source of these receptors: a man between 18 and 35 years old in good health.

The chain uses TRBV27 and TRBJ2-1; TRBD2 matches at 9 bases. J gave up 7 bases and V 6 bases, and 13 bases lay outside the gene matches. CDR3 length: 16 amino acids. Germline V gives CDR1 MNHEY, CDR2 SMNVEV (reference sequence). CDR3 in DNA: TGTGCCAGCAGGCCCGCTCCGGGACTAGCAACGAATGAGCAGTTCTTC. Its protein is CASRPAPGLATNEQFF.

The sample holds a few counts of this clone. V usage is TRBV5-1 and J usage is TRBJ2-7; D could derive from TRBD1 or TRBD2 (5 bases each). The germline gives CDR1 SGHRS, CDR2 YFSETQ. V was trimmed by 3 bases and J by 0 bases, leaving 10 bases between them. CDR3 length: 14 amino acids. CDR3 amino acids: CASSSGPPSYEQYF. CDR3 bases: TGCGCCAGCAGCTCGGGACCTCCCTCCTACGAGCAGTACTTC.

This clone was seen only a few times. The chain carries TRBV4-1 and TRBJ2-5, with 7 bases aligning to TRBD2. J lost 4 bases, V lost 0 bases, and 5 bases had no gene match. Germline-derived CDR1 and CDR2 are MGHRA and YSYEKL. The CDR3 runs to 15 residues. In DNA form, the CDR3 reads TGCGCCAGCAGCCAAGAAATAGCGGGTCGAGAGACCCAGTACTTC. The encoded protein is CASSQEIAGRETQYF.

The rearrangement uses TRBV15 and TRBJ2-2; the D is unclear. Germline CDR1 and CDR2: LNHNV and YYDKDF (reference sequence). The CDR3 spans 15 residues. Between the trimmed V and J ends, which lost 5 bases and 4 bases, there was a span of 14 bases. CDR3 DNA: TGTGCCACCAGCGGCCTTCAGAGGTCCACCGGGGAGCTGTTTTTT. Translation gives CATSGLQRSTGELFF.